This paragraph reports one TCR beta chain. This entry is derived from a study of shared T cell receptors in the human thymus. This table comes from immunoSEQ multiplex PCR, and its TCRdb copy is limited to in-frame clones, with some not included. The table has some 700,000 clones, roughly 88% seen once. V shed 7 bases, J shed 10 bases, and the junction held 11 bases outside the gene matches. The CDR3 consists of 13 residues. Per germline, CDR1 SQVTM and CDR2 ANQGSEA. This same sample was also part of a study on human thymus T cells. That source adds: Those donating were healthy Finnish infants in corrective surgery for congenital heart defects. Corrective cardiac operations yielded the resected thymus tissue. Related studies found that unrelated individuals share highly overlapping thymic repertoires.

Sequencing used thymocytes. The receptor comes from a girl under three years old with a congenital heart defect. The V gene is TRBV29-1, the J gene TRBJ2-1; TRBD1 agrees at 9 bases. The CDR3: CSASPDRGNEQFF. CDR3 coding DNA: TGCAGCGCATCCCCGGACAGGGGAAACGAGCAGTTCTTC.